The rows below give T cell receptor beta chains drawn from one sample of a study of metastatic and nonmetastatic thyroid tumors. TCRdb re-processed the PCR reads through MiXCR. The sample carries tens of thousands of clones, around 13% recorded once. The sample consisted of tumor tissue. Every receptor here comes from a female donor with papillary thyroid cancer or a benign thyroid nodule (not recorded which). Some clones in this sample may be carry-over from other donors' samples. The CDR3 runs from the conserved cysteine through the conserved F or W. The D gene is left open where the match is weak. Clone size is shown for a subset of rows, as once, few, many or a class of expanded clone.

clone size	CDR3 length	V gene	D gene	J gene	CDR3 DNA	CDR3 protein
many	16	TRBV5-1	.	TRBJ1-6	TGCGCCAGCAGCTTGGGGGGGGTGGTCGGAGGATCACCCCTCCACTTT	CASSLGGVVGGSPLHF
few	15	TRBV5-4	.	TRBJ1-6	TGTGCCAGCAGCTTGGTTTCGCAGGGGAGTTCACCCCTCCACTTT	CASSLVSQGSSPLHF
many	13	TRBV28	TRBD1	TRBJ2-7	TGTGCCAGCAGTTCCGGAGGGACAGGTGAGCAGTACTTC	CASSSGGTGEQYF
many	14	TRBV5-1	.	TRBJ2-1	TGCGCCAGCAGCTTGGCCCGACTAGAGGATGAGCAGTTCTTC	CASSLARLEDEQFF
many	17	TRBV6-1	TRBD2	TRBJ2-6	TGTGCCAGCAGAGGACTAGCGGCCCTCTCTGGGGCCAACGTCCTGACTTTC	CASRGLAALSGANVLTF
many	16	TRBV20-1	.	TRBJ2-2	TGCAGTGCTAGAGATGGGGCGGGCTCGAACACCGGGGAGCTGTTTTTT	CSARDGAGSNTGELFF
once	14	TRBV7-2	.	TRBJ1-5	TGTGCCAGCAGCTTAGGTGGGGCGCGTCAGCCCCAGCATTTT	CASSLGGARQPQHF
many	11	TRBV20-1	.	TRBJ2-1	TGCAGTGCTACAGGAGGGTGGTTGCAGTTCTTC	CSATGGWLQFF
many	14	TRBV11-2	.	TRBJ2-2	TGTGCCAGCAGCTTAGATGTGTGGGCCGGGGAGCTGTTTTTT	CASSLDVWAGELFF
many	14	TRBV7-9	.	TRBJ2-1	TGTGCCAGCAGCTTATTTTCCAGGGCCGGAGAGCAGTTCTTC	CASSLFSRAGEQFF
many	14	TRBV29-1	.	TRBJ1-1	TGCAGCGTTGATTCGCTGGACCAGAACACTGAAGCTTTCTTT	CSVDSLDQNTEAFF
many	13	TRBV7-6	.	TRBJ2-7	TGTGCCAGCAGCCCGAGGACTGGCTACGAGCAGTACTTC	CASSPRTGYEQYF
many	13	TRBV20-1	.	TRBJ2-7	TGCAGTGCTAGTGCCAGGAGACCCTACGAGCAGTACTTC	CSASARRPYEQYF
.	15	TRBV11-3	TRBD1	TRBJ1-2	TGTTCCACTAGGAGTCAGGGACAGACTGACTATGGCTACACCTTC	CSTRSQGQTDYGYTF
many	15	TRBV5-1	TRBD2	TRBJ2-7	TGCGCCAGCAGCCCGGGATGGCTAGCGGGCTACGAGCAGTACTTC	CASSPGWLAGYEQYF
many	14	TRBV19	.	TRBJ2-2	TGTGCCAGTAGTATCGGGACGAACACCGGGGAGCTGTTTTTT	CASSIGTNTGELFF
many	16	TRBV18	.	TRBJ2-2	TGTGCCAGCTCACCCACGTCCGGGACGAGCACCGGGGAGCTGTTTTTT	CASSPTSGTSTGELFF
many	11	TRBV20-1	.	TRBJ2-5	TGCAGTGCACTAGCCCAAGAGACCCAGTACTTC	CSALAQETQYF
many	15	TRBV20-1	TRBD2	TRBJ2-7	TGCAGTGCTAGACCCTCCGGCGGGAGGTCCTACGAGCAGTACTTC	CSARPSGGRSYEQYF
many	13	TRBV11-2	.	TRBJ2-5	TGTGCCAGCAGCTTAGCTCTAGGGGAGACCCAGTACTTC	CASSLALGETQYF
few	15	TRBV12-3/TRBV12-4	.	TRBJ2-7	TGTGCCAGCAGACTTAGGGGGGTCGCGTCCTACGAGCAGTACTTC	CASRLRGVASYEQYF
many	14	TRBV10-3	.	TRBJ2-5	TGTGCCATCAGGGGACAAGAGTACCAAGAGACCCAGTACTTC	CAIRGQEYQETQYF
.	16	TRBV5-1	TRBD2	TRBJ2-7	TGCGCCAGCAGCCGGCTCCTTAGCGGGGGCACCTACGAGCAGTACTTC	CASSRLLSGGTYEQYF
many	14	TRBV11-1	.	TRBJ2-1	TGTGCCAGCGGGTATCGGACGGACTACAATGAGCAGTTCTTC	CASGYRTDYNEQFF
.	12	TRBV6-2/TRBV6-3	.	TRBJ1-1	TGTGCCAGCAGTACGGGGGGCAAGGCAGCTTTCTTT	CASSTGGKAAFF
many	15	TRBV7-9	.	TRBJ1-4	TGTGCCAGCAGCTTACTCTCAATTCCTAATGAAAAACTGTTTTTT	CASSLLSIPNEKLFF
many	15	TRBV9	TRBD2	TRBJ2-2	TGTGCCAGCAGCGTAGCGTCGGGAGGAACCGGGGAGCTGTTTTTT	CASSVASGGTGELFF
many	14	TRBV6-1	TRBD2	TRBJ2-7	TGTGCCAGCAGTAGAGCGGGACGCCTCTACGAGCAGTACTTC	CASSRAGRLYEQYF
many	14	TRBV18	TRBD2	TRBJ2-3	TGTGCCAGCTCGCTAACGGGAGGTCTTGATACGCAGTATTTT	CASSLTGGLDTQYF
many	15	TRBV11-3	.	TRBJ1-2	TGTGCCAGCAGCTTAGAGAATAGAGCTAACTATGGCTACACCTTC	CASSLENRANYGYTF
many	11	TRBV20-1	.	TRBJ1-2	TGCAGTGTACAGCCCAACTATGGCTACACCTTC	CSVQPNYGYTF
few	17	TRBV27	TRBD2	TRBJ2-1	TGTGCCAGCAGTCAGGGACTATCGGTTTTTTCCTACAATGAGCAGTTCTTC	CASSQGLSVFSYNEQFF
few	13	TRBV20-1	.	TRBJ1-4	TGCAGTGCTAGGGGGGCAACTAATGAAAAACTGTTTTTT	CSARGATNEKLFF
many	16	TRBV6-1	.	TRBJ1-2	TGTGCCAGCAGTGAAGCGCTAGGGGGGACTGGCTATGGCTACACCTTC	CASSEALGGTGYGYTF
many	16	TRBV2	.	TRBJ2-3	TGTGCCAGCAGTGAACTCCGGGACATCAGCACAGATACGCAGTATTTT	CASSELRDISTDTQYF
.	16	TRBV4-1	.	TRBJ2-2	TGCGCCAGCAGCCAAGATCGGGTAATTAGCACCGGGGAGCTGTTTTTT	CASSQDRVISTGELFF
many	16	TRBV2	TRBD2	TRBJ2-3	TGTGCCAGCATTAGGGAGGGGACTAGCGCCCCAGATACGCAGTATTTT	CASIREGTSAPDTQYF
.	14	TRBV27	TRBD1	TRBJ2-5	TGTGCCAGCAGTCCGGACAGGGGGCAAGAGACCCAGTACTTC	CASSPDRGQETQYF
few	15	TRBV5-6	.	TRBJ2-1	TGTGCCAGCAGCGCCCCAGCGGGCCCAAACAATGAGCAGTTCTTC	CASSAPAGPNNEQFF
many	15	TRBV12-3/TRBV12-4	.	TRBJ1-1	TGTGCCAGCAGTTACGCGCCAACAGGGAACACTGAAGCTTTCTTT	CASSYAPTGNTEAFF
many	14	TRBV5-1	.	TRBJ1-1	TGCGCCAGCAGCTTGGCGGCACAGAACACTGAAGCTTTCTTT	CASSLAAQNTEAFF
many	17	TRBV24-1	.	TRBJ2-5	TGTGCCACCAGTGATTCCGCCCAGGGAGTATACAGGGAGACCCAGTACTTC	CATSDSAQGVYRETQYF
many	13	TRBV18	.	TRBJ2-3	TGTGCCAGCTCACCACCCCTGGTATCGACGCAGTATTTT	CASSPPLVSTQYF
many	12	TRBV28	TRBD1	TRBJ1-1	TGTGCCAGCCGGGACAGAAACACTGGAGCTTTCTTT	CASRDRNTGAFF
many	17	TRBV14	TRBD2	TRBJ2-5	TGTGCCAGCAGCCACCGTCAGGGGCTAGCGGGACAAGAGACCCAGTACTTC	CASSHRQGLAGQETQYF
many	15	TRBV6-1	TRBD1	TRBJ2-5	TGTGCCAGCAGTGAAGAGACAGGGATATTAGAGACCCAGTACTTC	CASSEETGILETQYF
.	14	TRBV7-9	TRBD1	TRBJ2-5	TGTGCCAGCAGCCTCCAGGGACAGCTGGGGACCCAGTACTTC	CASSLQGQLGTQYF
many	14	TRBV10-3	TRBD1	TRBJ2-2	TGTGCCATCAGTGAACAGGGGCAAACCGGGGAGCTGTTTTTT	CAISEQGQTGELFF